This T cell receptor (beta chain) derives from a study of T-cell reconstitution after alpha-beta-depleted transplantation in children. Unique molecular identifiers were incorporated when the TCRbeta library was constructed. TCRdb reprocessed the PCR reads with MiXCR, giving one entry per CDR3 protein. The repertoire consists of roughly 220,000 distinct CDR3 sequences, with about 9.6% occurring once and the leading ten covering about 4.8%. This CDR3 is 14 amino acids long. Germline CDR1 reads KGHSH; CDR2 reads LQKENI. Losses at the gene ends were 2 bases for V and 7 bases for J; bases not matched to a gene: 5.

This chain joins TRBV18 and TRBJ1-5, with 7 bases identical to TRBD1. Source: PBMCs from the stem cell graft donor, taken from the stem cell graft. The receptor comes from a human donor who donated a stem cell graft to a child with SCID. The CDR3 loop reads CASSPTGDKQPQHF. The CDR3 region has the DNA TGTGCCAGCTCACCAACAGGGGATAAGCAGCCCCAGCATTTT.